This passage covers 11 T cell receptor beta chains from one sample sequenced in a study of cytotoxic CD8 clonotypes in ibrutinib-treated CLL. Method: immunoSEQ multiplex PCR; TCRdb's copy keeps in-frame clones and lacks some. The repertoire holds around 200,000 clones, roughly 73% seen once, with roughly 11% in the top ten. Specimen: PBMCs, collected after 12 months of ibrutinib treatment. These receptors were obtained from a human donor with chronic lymphocytic leukemia.

As for this clone: A read error may produce the germline difference seen at one junction end. V and J are TRBV7-7 and TRBJ2-5, with D tentatively TRBD1 (8 bases). From germline, CDR1 is SSHAT and CDR2 FNYEAQ (reference sequence). There are 15 residues in the CDR3. The CDR3 region has the DNA TGTGCTAGCAGCTTAGGGGGGGACAGGCTGGAGACCCAGTACTTC. The encoded protein is CASSLGGDRLETQYF.

The rearrangement links TRBV27 to TRBJ2-2; 7 positions match TRBD2. Germline CDR1 and CDR2: MNHEY and SMNVEV (reference sequence). The length of the CDR3 is 15 residues. Trimming took 4 bases from V and 7 from J; bases not matched to a gene: 9. CDR3 loop: CASSSLAVVDGELFF. CDR3 nucleotides: TGTGCCAGCAGTTCCCTAGCGGTGGTAGACGGGGAGCTGTTTTTT.

This chain connects TRBV7-2 to TRBJ2-1; TRBD2 agrees at 10 bases. Germline assignment: CDR1 SGHTA and CDR2 FQGNSA. The CDR3 length is 15 residues. The ends lost 3 bases at V and 6 bases at J; junction bases unmatched: 5. CDR3 in DNA: TGTGCCAGCAGCTTCCAAGCTAGCGGGGGCAATGAGCAGTTCTTC. Protein: CASSFQASGGNEQFF.

The chain combines TRBV5-1 with TRBJ2-7; tentative D call: TRBD1 (5 bases). In germline, CDR1 is SGHRS, CDR2 YFSETQ. Trimming shortened V by 0 bases and J by 2 bases, and 9 bases separated the two germline ends. This CDR3 spans 14 amino acids. CDR3 loop: CASSLGGAAYEQYF. In nucleotides, the CDR3 is TGCGCCAGCAGCTTGGGTGGGGCGGCCTACGAGCAGTACTTC. The full variable domain, in which reference TRBV5-1 and TRBJ2-7 provide the parts outside the CDR3, is KAGVTQTPRYLIKTRGQQVTLSCSPISGHRSVSWYQQTPGQGLQFLFEYFSETQRNKGNFPGRFSGRQFSNSRSEMNVSTLELGDSALYLCASSLGGAAYEQYFGPGTRLTVT.

This chain joins TRBV30 and TRBJ1-4; D is uncertain. The CDR3 totals 15 residues. The germline V gene has CDR1 GTSNPN and CDR2 SVGIG (reference sequence). Trimming left V 3 bases short and J 0 bases short, with 11 bases between. The CDR3 region is CAWRAQSATNEKLFF. The CDR3 DNA sequence: TGTGCCTGGAGGGCACAGAGTGCAACTAATGAAAAACTGTTTTTT.

V is TRBV4-1 and J is TRBJ2-3; D might be TRBD1 or TRBD2, each matching 6 bases. Germline V gene lookup returns CDR1 MGHRA and CDR2 YSYEKL. The length of the CDR3 is 14 residues. V gave up 1 base and J gave up 6 bases, with 11 bases separating them. The CDR3 DNA reads as TGCGCCAGCAGCCAAGCCCCGGGGGCGGATACGCAGTATTTT. It encodes CASSQAPGADTQYF.

DNA of the CDR3: TGTGCCAGCAGTTACGGCACAGTTAACTATGGCTACACCTTC. It yields the protein CASSYGTVNYGYTF. The chain is built from TRBV6-6 and TRBJ1-2; no clear D gene. CDR3 size: 14 residues. From germline, CDR1 is MNHNY and CDR2 SVGAGI (reference sequence). The ends were cut back, 2 bases at V and 1 base at J, with 8 bases in the middle.

This rearrangement joins TRBV5-1 to TRBJ1-1; D ambiguous. Germline loops: CDR1 SGHRS, CDR2 YFSETQ. V lost 0 bases and J 3 bases, leaving 6 bases between the germline ends. CDR3 length: 13 residues. CDR3 sequence: CASSLGADTEAFF. The CDR3 bases are TGCGCCAGCAGCTTGGGGGCAGACACTGAAGCTTTCTTT.

The chain's CDR3 is CASSLGWGSGANVLTF. For the CDR3, the DNA is TGCGCCAGCAGCTTAGGGTGGGGTTCTGGGGCCAACGTCCTGACTTTC. The V and J genes are TRBV5-1 and TRBJ2-6; unclear D gene. This CDR3 has 16 amino acids. Deletions cut 2 bases from V and 1 base from J, with 10 bases between. The germline V gene encodes CDR1 SGHRS and CDR2 YFSETQ.

The rearrangement uses TRBV29-1 and TRBJ1-2; D remains ambiguous. From germline, CDR1 is SQVTM and CDR2 ANQGSEA. This CDR3 is 11 amino acids long. The germline V and J ends were trimmed by 0 bases and 2 bases, with 1 base remaining between them. CDR3: CSVEENYGYTF. Here the CDR3 DNA reads TGCAGCGTTGAAGAGAACTATGGCTACACCTTC.

In this sample, this clone turned up a few times. The CDR3 nucleotides are TGTGCCAGCAGCGAGACGGGGGAGCAGTACTTC. Protein sequence: CASSETGEQYF. The V gene is TRBV7-9, the J gene TRBJ2-7, with a tentative D call TRBD2 (5 bases). Trimming cost V 5 bases and J 7 bases, with 9 bases left between them. The CDR3 sequence is 11 residues long. The germline gives CDR1 SEHNR, CDR2 FQNEAQ (reference sequence).